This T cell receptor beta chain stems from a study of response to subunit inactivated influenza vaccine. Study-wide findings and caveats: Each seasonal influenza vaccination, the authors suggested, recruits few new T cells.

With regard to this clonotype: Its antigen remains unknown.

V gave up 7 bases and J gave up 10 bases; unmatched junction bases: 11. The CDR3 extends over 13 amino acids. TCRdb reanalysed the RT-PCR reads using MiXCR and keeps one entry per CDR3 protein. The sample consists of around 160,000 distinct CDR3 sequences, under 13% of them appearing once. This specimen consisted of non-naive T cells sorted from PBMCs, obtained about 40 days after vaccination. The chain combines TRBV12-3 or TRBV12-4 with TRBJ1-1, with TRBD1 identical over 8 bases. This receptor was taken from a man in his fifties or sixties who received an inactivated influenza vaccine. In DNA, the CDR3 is TGTGCCAGCACCAAGACTGGACAGGGCACAGCTTTCTTT. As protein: CASTKTGQGTAFF.